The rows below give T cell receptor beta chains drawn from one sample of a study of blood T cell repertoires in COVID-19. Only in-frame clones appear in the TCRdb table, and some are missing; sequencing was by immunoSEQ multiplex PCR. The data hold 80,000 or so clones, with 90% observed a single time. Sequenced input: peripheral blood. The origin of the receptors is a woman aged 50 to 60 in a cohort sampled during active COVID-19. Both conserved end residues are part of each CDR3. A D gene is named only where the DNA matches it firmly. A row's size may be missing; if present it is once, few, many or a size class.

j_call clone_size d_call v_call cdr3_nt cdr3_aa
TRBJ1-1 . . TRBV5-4 TGTGCCAGCAGCTTGGTGGGGGCCGAAAGGGCTTTCTTT CASSLVGAERAFF
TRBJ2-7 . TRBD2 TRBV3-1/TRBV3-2 TGTGCCAGCAGCCATTCTGCCTTAGCGGGAGGAGGGTCCTACGAGCAGTACTTC CASSHSALAGGGSYEQYF
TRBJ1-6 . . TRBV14 TGTGCCAGCAGCCAGGGGAGCTCCTATAATTCACCCCTCCACTTT CASSQGSSYNSPLHF
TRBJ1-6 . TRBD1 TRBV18 TGTGCCAGCCACGCAGGGGGCGTCTCACCCCTCCACTTT CASHAGGVSPLHF
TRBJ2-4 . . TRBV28 TGTGCCAGCAGTTTACAGGGAAGGGCAAACATTCAGTACTTC CASSLQGRANIQYF
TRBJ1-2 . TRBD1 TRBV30 TGTGCCTGGGAGCTAGGACAGGGCCCCAGGAGCAATGGCTACACCTTC CAWELGQGPRSNGYTF
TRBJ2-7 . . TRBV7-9 TGTGCCAGCCGACAGGACTCCTACGAGCAGTACTTC CASRQDSYEQYF
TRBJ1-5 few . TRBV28 TGTGCCACCCTCAGCGGGGGAAGCAATCAGCCCCAGCATTTT CATLSGGSNQPQHF
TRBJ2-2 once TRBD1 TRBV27 TGTGCCAGCAGTTGGCCACTTCAGGGGGCGAACACCGGGGAGCTGTTTTTT CASSWPLQGANTGELFF
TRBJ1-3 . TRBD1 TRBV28 TGTGCCAGCAATCCGGGGGGTGGACAGGGGAATATTGGAAACACCATATATTTT CASNPGGGQGNIGNTIYF
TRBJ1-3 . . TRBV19 TGTGCCAGTACCCTATCCCTCTCTGGAAACACCATATATTTT CASTLSLSGNTIYF
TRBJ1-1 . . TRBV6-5 TGTGCCAGCAACCGGGAGGCAGGGGCCACTGGGGCTTTCTTT CASNREAGATGAFF
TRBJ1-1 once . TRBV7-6 TGTGCCAGCAGCTTAGATGGACTCGATGAAGCTTTCTTT CASSLDGLDEAFF
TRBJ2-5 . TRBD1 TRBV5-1 TGCGCCAGCAGCCTCAGGCCACATGACAGGGGAGAGACCCAGTACTTC CASSLRPHDRGETQYF
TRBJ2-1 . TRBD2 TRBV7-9 TGTGCCAGCAGCCCGTTGAGACTAGCGGGAGGGAGGAATGAGCAGTTCTTC CASSPLRLAGGRNEQFF
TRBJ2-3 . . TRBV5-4 TGTGCCAGCAGCTTGGGGCGGGAACCCGTGGATACGCAGTATTTT CASSLGREPVDTQYF